These T cell receptor beta chains were read from a single sample in a study of cytomegalovirus exposure and HLA in healthy donors. The data were produced by immunoSEQ multiplex PCR, yet TCRdb's version contains in-frame clones alone and is incomplete. The table shows roughly 100,000 clones, with roughly 73% occurring only once. The sequenced sample was PBMCs. These receptors were obtained from a woman aged 40 to 50 in good health and CMV-seropositive. The CDR3 runs from the conserved cysteine through the conserved F or W. The D gene is left open where the match is weak. A row's size may be missing; if present it is once, few, many or a size class.

v_call	clone_size	d_call	j_call	cdr3_aa	cdr3_nt
TRBV29-1	NA	NA	TRBJ2-3	CSALGGSTDTQYF	TGCAGCGCACTTGGCGGGAGCACAGATACGCAGTATTTT
TRBV10-3	few	TRBD2	TRBJ2-3	CAISEPGGAEDTQYF	TGTGCCATCAGTGAGCCCGGGGGGGCGGAAGATACGCAGTATTTT
TRBV10-1	NA	NA	TRBJ2-1	CASPALRGTNSYNEQFF	TGCGCCAGCCCTGCTCTTAGAGGGACAAACTCCTACAATGAGCAGTTCTTC
TRBV7-7	NA	TRBD1	TRBJ2-7	CASSLAGGGEQYF	TGTGCTAGCAGCTTAGCAGGGGGCGGCGAGCAGTACTTC
TRBV19	NA	TRBD2	TRBJ2-3	CASSVRSGGASDTQYF	TGTGCCAGTAGTGTACGTAGCGGGGGGGCATCAGATACGCAGTATTTT
TRBV6-5	NA	NA	TRBJ2-1	CASSYSRLSSYNEQFF	TGTGCCAGCAGTTACTCGAGGCTGAGCTCCTACAATGAGCAGTTCTTC
TRBV29-1	NA	NA	TRBJ2-2	CSVVFSLNTGELFF	TGCAGCGTTGTATTTAGTTTGAACACCGGGGAGCTGTTTTTT
TRBV27	NA	TRBD1	TRBJ1-2	CASSLSTGELGYTF	TGTGCCAGCAGTTTATCGACAGGGGAACTCGGCTACACCTTC
TRBV4-3	NA	NA	TRBJ1-1	CASSQEPAGSGRNTEAFF	TGCGCCAGCAGCCAAGAGCCGGCGGGGTCAGGGAGGAACACTGAAGCTTTCTTT
TRBV4-1	NA	NA	TRBJ2-7	CASSPVISGLNYEQYF	TGCGCCAGCAGCCCCGTCATCTCCGGGTTGAACTACGAGCAGTACTTC
TRBV7-8	NA	TRBD2	TRBJ2-7	CASSRGDPYEQYF	TGTGCCAGCAGCCGGGGGGACCCCTACGAGCAGTACTTC
TRBV6-1	NA	TRBD2	TRBJ2-7	CASSEGLADYYEQYF	TGTGCCAGCAGTGAGGGGCTAGCGGACTACTACGAGCAGTACTTC
TRBV4-1	NA	NA	TRBJ2-1	CASRSPSGGGSYNEQFF	TGCGCCAGCAGGAGTCCCTCCGGGGGTGGCTCCTACAATGAGCAGTTCTTC
TRBV28	NA	NA	TRBJ1-5	CASSFRAGEGANQPQHF	TGTGCCAGCAGTTTCCGTGCAGGGGAAGGCGCCAATCAGCCCCAGCATTTT
TRBV28	NA	NA	TRBJ2-7	CATSLGGHYEQYF	TGTGCCACTTCTTTGGGGGGGCACTACGAGCAGTACTTC
TRBV11-2	NA	NA	TRBJ1-1	CASSLVRTVVTEAFF	TGTGCCAGCAGCTTAGTTCGGACAGTTGTCACTGAAGCTTTCTTT
TRBV7-9	NA	TRBD1	TRBJ1-1	CASSLGSLGQGAPEAFF	TGTGCCAGCAGCTTAGGGTCATTAGGACAGGGGGCACCTGAAGCTTTCTTT
TRBV27	NA	TRBD1	TRBJ1-2	CASRPRQGALYGYTF	TGTGCCAGCAGACCTAGACAGGGGGCCCTTTATGGCTACACCTTC
TRBV6-4	NA	NA	TRBJ2-1	CASSDHLRSSYNEQFF	TGTGCCAGCAGCGACCACTTGCGGAGCTCCTACAATGAGCAGTTCTTC
TRBV28	NA	NA	TRBJ2-7	CASSLSSAGTHYEQYF	TGTGCCAGCAGTTTATCGTCGGCGGGCACACACTACGAGCAGTACTTC
TRBV10-2	few	TRBD1	TRBJ1-1	CASSDFRGFGTEAFF	TGCGCCAGCAGTGACTTCAGGGGGTTCGGCACTGAAGCTTTCTTT
TRBV5-4	NA	NA	TRBJ2-1	CASSAGGASEQFF	TGTGCCAGCAGCGCAGGTGGGGCGAGTGAGCAGTTCTTC
TRBV11-3	few	TRBD1	TRBJ1-2	CASSSTTDRVGYTF	TGTGCCAGCAGCTCCACAACAGACAGGGTTGGCTACACCTTC
TRBV5-1	NA	TRBD1	TRBJ1-5	CASSPGTDPTGGNQPQHF	TGCGCCAGCAGCCCAGGGACAGATCCCACCGGGGGCAATCAGCCCCAGCATTTT
TRBV7-9	NA	TRBD1	TRBJ1-2	CSSSLTDRGGGYGYTF	TGTTCCAGCAGCCTAACAGACAGGGGCGGAGGCTATGGCTACACCTTC
TRBV2	NA	TRBD1	TRBJ2-2	CASGDLDRGRRNTGELFF	TGTGCCAGCGGGGACCTCGACAGGGGTCGGAGGAACACCGGGGAGCTGTTTTTT
TRBV4-2	NA	TRBD1	TRBJ1-5	CASSQDRYVRQGGNQPQHF	TGTGCCAGCAGCCAAGATAGGTATGTAAGGCAGGGGGGCAATCAGCCCCAGCATTTT
TRBV27	NA	NA	TRBJ2-3	CASTPLRDFPGFTDTQYF	TGTGCCAGCACCCCGCTCAGGGACTTCCCCGGCTTCACAGATACGCAGTATTTT
TRBV28	NA	TRBD1	TRBJ2-7	CASSFVFRTGESYEQYF	TGTGCCAGCAGTTTTGTATTCCGGACAGGGGAAAGCTACGAGCAGTACTTC
TRBV4-1	NA	NA	TRBJ2-7	CASSQATSVVADEQYF	TGCGCCAGCAGCCAAGCGACCTCTGTCGTGGCGGACGAGCAGTACTTC
TRBV5-1	NA	NA	TRBJ1-6	CASSLSPTYNSPLHF	TGCGCCAGCAGCCTAAGTCCCACGTATAATTCACCCCTCCACTTT
TRBV7-9	few	TRBD2	TRBJ2-1	CASSPTSGSYNEQFF	TGTGCCAGCAGTCCTACTAGCGGCTCCTACAATGAGCAGTTCTTC
TRBV5-4	NA	NA	TRBJ1-2	CASSLGLRNYGYTF	TGTGCCAGCAGCTTGGGACTGAGAAACTATGGCTACACCTTC
TRBV27	NA	NA	TRBJ1-6	CATRINPGTPSNSPLHF	TGTGCCACCAGAATAAATCCCGGGACACCGAGTAATTCACCCCTCCACTTT
TRBV4-1	NA	TRBD2	TRBJ2-1	CASRPRREGYNEQFF	TGCGCCAGCAGACCGCGGCGGGAGGGGTACAATGAGCAGTTCTTC
TRBV27	NA	NA	TRBJ2-7	CASSLLVGGWEQYF	TGTGCCAGCAGTTTATTGGTCGGAGGGTGGGAGCAGTACTTC
TRBV7-9	NA	NA	TRBJ1-1	CSSSWTALGNTEAFF	TGTTCCAGCAGCTGGACAGCGCTAGGGAACACTGAAGCTTTCTTT
TRBV6-6	NA	NA	TRBJ2-7	CASSYRQGKGEQYF	TGTGCCAGCAGTTACCGGCAGGGGAAAGGAGAGCAGTACTTC
TRBV5-1	NA	TRBD1	TRBJ2-7	CASSFSPRTGPYEQYF	TGCGCCAGCAGCTTTTCCCCTAGGACAGGACCCTACGAGCAGTACTTC
TRBV5-6	NA	TRBD2	TRBJ2-1	CASSLTSTSGLDNEQFF	TGTGCCAGCAGCTTGACCTCGACTAGCGGGCTCGACAATGAGCAGTTCTTC
TRBV27	NA	TRBD2	TRBJ2-1	CASSLGREWSNEQFF	TGTGCCAGCAGTTTAGGGCGGGAGTGGAGTAATGAGCAGTTCTTC
TRBV27	NA	TRBD1	TRBJ1-2	CASSFKGANYGYTF	TGTGCCAGCAGTTTTAAGGGGGCAAACTATGGCTACACCTTC
TRBV2	NA	TRBD1	TRBJ1-2	CASRGTGVGGYTF	TGTGCCAGCAGGGGAACAGGGGTGGGTGGCTACACCTTC
TRBV18	NA	TRBD1	TRBJ2-7	CASSPGQGAMRGSYEQYF	TGTGCCAGCTCACCGGGACAGGGGGCGATGAGAGGATCCTACGAGCAGTACTTC
TRBV7-9	NA	NA	TRBJ1-1	CASSPPGGGGTEAFF	TGTGCCAGCAGCCCCCCGGGGGGGGGCGGCACTGAAGCTTTCTTT
TRBV6-5	NA	TRBD1	TRBJ1-2	CASSWRTGNYGYTF	TGTGCCAGCAGTTGGCGGACAGGGAACTATGGCTACACCTTC
TRBV6-5	NA	NA	TRBJ2-3	CASSYFYSGTDTQYF	TGTGCCAGCAGTTACTTTTACTCGGGCACAGATACGCAGTATTTT
TRBV7-9	NA	TRBD1	TRBJ2-5	CSSSPGRTGQQETQYF	TGTTCCAGCAGCCCCGGGCGGACAGGGCAGCAAGAGACCCAGTACTTC
TRBV11-2	once	NA	TRBJ1-1	CASSRGQGTNTEAFF	TGTGCCAGCAGCCGCGGGCAGGGGACCAACACTGAAGCTTTCTTT
TRBV14	few	TRBD2	TRBJ2-5	CASSPLGQGGLETQYF	TGTGCCAGCAGCCCCCTGGGGCAGGGAGGGTTGGAGACCCAGTACTTC
TRBV28	NA	TRBD1	TRBJ2-2	CASDRANTGELFF	TGTGCCAGCGACAGGGCGAACACCGGGGAGCTGTTTTTT
TRBV4-1	NA	TRBD2	TRBJ2-2	CASSPRREGTGELFF	TGCGCCAGCAGCCCGCGAAGGGAGGGCACCGGGGAGCTGTTTTTT
TRBV28	once	TRBD1	TRBJ2-7	CASSIGQGAYEQYF	TGTGCCAGCAGCATCGGACAGGGGGCCTACGAGCAGTACTTC
TRBV7-8	NA	NA	TRBJ2-7	CASSLSKGGSYEQYF	TGTGCCAGCAGCTTGAGTAAGGGGGGGAGTTACGAGCAGTACTTC
TRBV7-2	NA	NA	TRBJ1-6	CASRPGAWEGLPLNSPLHF	TGTGCCAGCAGACCCGGGGCCTGGGAGGGGCTACCCCTTAATTCACCCCTCCACTTT
TRBV5-4	NA	TRBD2	TRBJ2-5	CASSQPPLAGGGETQYF	TGTGCCAGCAGCCAACCCCCCCTAGCGGGAGGTGGGGAGACCCAGTACTTC
TRBV2	NA	NA	TRBJ2-3	CASGEGYGRGTDTQYF	TGTGCCAGCGGGGAAGGGTACGGGAGAGGCACAGATACGCAGTATTTT
TRBV11-3	NA	NA	TRBJ2-5	CASSLEISAWETQYF	TGTGCCAGCAGCTTAGAGATTTCAGCGTGGGAGACCCAGTACTTC
TRBV7-9	NA	NA	TRBJ1-2	CASSPVGGYGYTF	TGTGCCAGCAGCCCGGTCGGGGGGTATGGCTACACCTTC